A selection of T cell receptor beta chains follows, all from one sample in a study of blood T cell repertoires in COVID-19. Some clones are missing from TCRdb's copy, which holds only in-frame ones; the method was immunoSEQ multiplex PCR. Of around 220,000 clones detected, roughly 80% appear once; the ten largest clones hold roughly a tenth. The material sequenced was peripheral blood. The receptors here all came from an elderly woman with acute or convalescent COVID-19. Both conserved end residues are part of each CDR3. D genes are given only for firm matches. Size tells how often a clone was seen (once, few, many) or the class of an expanded clone, and some rows leave it out.

CDR3 DNA	CDR3 protein	clone size	V gene	D gene	J gene
TGTGCCACCTCCCGGATGACGGGTCAGCCCCAGCATTTT	CATSRMTGQPQHF	few	TRBV7-8	NA	TRBJ1-5
TGTGCCAGCAGCCTGCCGGGACAGGGGGCTCGGGCTGAAGCTTTCTTT	CASSLPGQGARAEAFF	once	TRBV5-4	TRBD1	TRBJ1-1
TGTGCCAGCAGCCAACGGACAGACATGAACACTGAAGCTTTCTTT	CASSQRTDMNTEAFF	once	TRBV6-2/TRBV6-3	NA	TRBJ1-1
TGTGCCAGCAGTTTCCTCTCCTACGAGCAGTACTTC	CASSFLSYEQYF	NA	TRBV6-6	NA	TRBJ2-7
TGCACCAGCAGCCACCCACCGGAGGGGAACACTGAAGCTTTCTTT	CTSSHPPEGNTEAFF	NA	TRBV1	NA	TRBJ1-1
TGCAGCGTCTCGGGGGGACAGGGTTTTGAAAAACTGTTTTTT	CSVSGGQGFEKLFF	NA	TRBV29-1	TRBD1	TRBJ1-4
TGTGCCAGCTCACCACCGGCCAGGGCAGGCTATGGCTACACCTTC	CASSPPARAGYGYTF	NA	TRBV18	NA	TRBJ1-2
TGCGCCAGCAGCCAAGAAATAGCGGGGGGGCTGAAGACCCAGTACTTC	CASSQEIAGGLKTQYF	NA	TRBV4-1	TRBD2	TRBJ2-5
TGTGCCAGTAGTATAGTCGCCGCTCTAAGCGGGGGCCAGGGAAACATTCAGTACTTC	CASSIVAALSGGQGNIQYF	NA	TRBV19	TRBD2	TRBJ2-4
TGTGCCAGCAGTGGGGGGACAGGGCTCACAGATACGCAGTATTTT	CASSGGTGLTDTQYF	NA	TRBV6-4	TRBD1	TRBJ2-3
TGCAGTGCTAGTGGACAGGCTTATAGCAATCAGCCCCAGCATTTT	CSASGQAYSNQPQHF	NA	TRBV20-1	TRBD1	TRBJ1-5
TGTGCCAGCAGTCGACTAGCGGGAGGAAGGAATGAGCAGTTCTTC	CASSRLAGGRNEQFF	NA	TRBV6-2/TRBV6-3	TRBD2	TRBJ2-1
TGTGCCACCAGCAAGGGGTACACTGAAGCTTTCTTT	CATSKGYTEAFF	NA	TRBV15	NA	TRBJ1-1
TGTGCCAGCAGCTTACTAGCGGGAGGAAACACCGGGGAGCTGTTTTTT	CASSLLAGGNTGELFF	few	TRBV11-2	TRBD2	TRBJ2-2
TGTGCCAGCAGTTACCGGGGTGAAGCTTTCTTT	CASSYRGEAFF	NA	TRBV6-2/TRBV6-3	NA	TRBJ1-1
TGCGCCAGCAGCTTGTCAGGGGCTAGAGAGACCCAGTACTTC	CASSLSGARETQYF	NA	TRBV5-1	NA	TRBJ2-5